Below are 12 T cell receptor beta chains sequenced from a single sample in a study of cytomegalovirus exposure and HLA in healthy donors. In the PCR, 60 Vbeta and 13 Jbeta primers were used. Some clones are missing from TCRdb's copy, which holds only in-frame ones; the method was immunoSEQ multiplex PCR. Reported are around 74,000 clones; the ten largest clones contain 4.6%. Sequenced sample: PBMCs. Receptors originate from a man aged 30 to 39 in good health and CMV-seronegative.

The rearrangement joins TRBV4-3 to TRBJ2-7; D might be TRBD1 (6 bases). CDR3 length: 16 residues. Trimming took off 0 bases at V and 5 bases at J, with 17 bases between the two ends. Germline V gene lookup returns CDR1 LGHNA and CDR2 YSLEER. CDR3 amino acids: CASSQDAEQGRNEQYF. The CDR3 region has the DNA TGCGCCAGCAGCCAAGATGCCGAACAGGGCCGGAACGAGCAGTACTTC.

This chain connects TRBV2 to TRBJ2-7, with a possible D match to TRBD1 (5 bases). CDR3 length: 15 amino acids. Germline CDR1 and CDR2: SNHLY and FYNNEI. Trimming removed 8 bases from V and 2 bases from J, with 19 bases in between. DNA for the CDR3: TGTGCCAGCTTCAGGGCCCTCGCTTCGGCCTACGAGCAGTACTTC. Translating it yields CASFRALASAYEQYF.

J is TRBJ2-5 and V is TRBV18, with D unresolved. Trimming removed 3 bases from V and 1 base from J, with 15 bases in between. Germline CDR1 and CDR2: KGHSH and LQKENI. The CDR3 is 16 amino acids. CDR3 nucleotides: TGTGCCAGCTCACCCACACCGACGCGGTTCCAAGAGACCCAGTACTTC. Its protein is CASSPTPTRFQETQYF.

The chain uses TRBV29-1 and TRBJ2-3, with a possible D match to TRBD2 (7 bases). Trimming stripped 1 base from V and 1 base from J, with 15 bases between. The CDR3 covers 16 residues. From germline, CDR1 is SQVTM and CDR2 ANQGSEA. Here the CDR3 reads CSVEGGRGSGTDTQYF. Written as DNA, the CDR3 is TGCAGCGTTGAAGGTGGGAGGGGGAGTGGCACAGATACGCAGTATTTT.

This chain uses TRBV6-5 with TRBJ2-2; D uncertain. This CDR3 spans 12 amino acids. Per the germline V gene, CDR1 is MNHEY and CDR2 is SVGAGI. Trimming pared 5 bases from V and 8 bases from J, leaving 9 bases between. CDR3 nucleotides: TGTGCCAGCAGTCCCGAGAGGGGGGAGCTGTTTTTT. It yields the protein CASSPERGELFF.

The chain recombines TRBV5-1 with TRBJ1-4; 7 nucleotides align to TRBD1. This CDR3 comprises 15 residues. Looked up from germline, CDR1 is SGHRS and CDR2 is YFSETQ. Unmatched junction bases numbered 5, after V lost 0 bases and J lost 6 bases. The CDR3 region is CASSLGQGVDEKLFF. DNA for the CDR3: TGCGCCAGCAGCTTGGGACAGGGAGTCGATGAAAAACTGTTTTTT.

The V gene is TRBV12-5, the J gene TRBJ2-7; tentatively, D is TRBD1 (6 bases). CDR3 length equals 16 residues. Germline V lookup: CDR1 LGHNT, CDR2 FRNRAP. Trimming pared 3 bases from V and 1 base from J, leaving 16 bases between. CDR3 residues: CASGFGTPAISYEQYF. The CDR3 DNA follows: TGTGCTAGTGGTTTTGGGACACCGGCTATTTCCTACGAGCAGTACTTC.

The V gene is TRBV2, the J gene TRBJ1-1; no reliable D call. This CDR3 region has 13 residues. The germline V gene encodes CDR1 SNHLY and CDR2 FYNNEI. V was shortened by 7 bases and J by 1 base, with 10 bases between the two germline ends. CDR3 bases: TGTGCCAGCACTGGGGAGACGAACACTGAAGCTTTCTTT. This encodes CASTGETNTEAFF.

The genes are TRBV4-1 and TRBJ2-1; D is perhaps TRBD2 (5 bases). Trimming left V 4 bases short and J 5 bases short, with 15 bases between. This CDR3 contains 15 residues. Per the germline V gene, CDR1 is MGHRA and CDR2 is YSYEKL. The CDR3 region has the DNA TGCGCCAGCAGCCTACGGTTCTACGGGGACAATGAGCAGTTCTTC. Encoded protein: CASSLRFYGDNEQFF.

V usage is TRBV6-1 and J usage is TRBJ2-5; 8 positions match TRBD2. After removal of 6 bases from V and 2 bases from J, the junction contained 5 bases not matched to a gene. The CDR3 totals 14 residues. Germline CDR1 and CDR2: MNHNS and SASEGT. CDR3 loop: CASRPLAGQETQYF. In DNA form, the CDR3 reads TGTGCCAGCAGGCCGCTAGCGGGTCAAGAGACCCAGTACTTC.

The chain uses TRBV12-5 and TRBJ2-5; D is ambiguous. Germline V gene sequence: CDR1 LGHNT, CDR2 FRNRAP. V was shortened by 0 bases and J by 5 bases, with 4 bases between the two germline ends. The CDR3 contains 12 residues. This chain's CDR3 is CASGLVAETQYF. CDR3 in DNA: TGTGCTAGTGGTTTGGTAGCCGAGACCCAGTACTTC.

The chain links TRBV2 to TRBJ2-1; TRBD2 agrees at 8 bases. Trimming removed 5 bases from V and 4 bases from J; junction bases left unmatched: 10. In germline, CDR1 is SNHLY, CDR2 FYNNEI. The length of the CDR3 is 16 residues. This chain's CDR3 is CASSPIKREWYNEQFF. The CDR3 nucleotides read TGTGCCAGCAGTCCCATCAAGCGGGAGTGGTACAATGAGCAGTTCTTC.